The 9 T cell receptor beta chains below were found in one sample sequenced in a study of PD-L1 blockade in urothelial cancer. The protocol was immunoSEQ multiplex PCR, while the TCRdb copy is restricted to in-frame clones and leaves out a portion. The sample has tens of thousands of clones, about 87% seen once. This sample comprised PBMCs, obtained around atezolizumab (anti-PD-L1) treatment. Receptor source: a man aged 45 to 65 with urothelial cancer.

This chain links TRBV29-1 with TRBJ1-3; D is unresolved. Germline CDR1 and CDR2: SQVTM and ANQGSEA. The length of the CDR3 is 15 residues. Trimming stripped 6 bases from V and 0 bases from J, with 15 bases between. CDR3 nucleotides: TGCAGCGTGCGCGGCCCGACGGCCTCTGGAAACACCATATATTTT. Amino acids: CSVRGPTASGNTIYF.

This chain uses TRBV6-5 with TRBJ1-1; 8 nucleotides match TRBD1. The junction had 7 bases not matched to a gene; V was cut back by 10 bases and J by 6 bases. The CDR3 loop spans 12 amino acids. Germline V gene lookup returns CDR1 MNHEY and CDR2 SVGAGI. The DNA for the CDR3 is TGTGCCACTTCGGACAGGGCAGCTGAAGCTTTCTTT. It codes for CATSDRAAEAFF.

The genes are TRBV7-2 and TRBJ2-5; TRBD2 agrees at 8 bases. The CDR3 extends over 15 amino acids. Trimming cost V 3 bases and J 3 bases; bases outside gene matches: 6. The germline CDR1 and CDR2 sequences are SGHTA and FQGNSA. Written as DNA, the CDR3 is TGTGCCAGCAGCTTGGCGGGACTAGGAAAAGAGACCCAGTACTTC. It translates to CASSLAGLGKETQYF.

The gene calls are TRBV19 and TRBJ2-7; a possible D gene is TRBD1 (6 bases). The CDR3 totals 14 residues. Trimming left V 5 bases short and J 1 base short, with 12 bases between. Germline loops: CDR1 LNHDA, CDR2 SQIVND (reference sequence). Written as DNA, the CDR3 is TGTGCCAGTAGTCCACAGACAGGTTCCTACGAGCAGTACTTC. Protein: CASSPQTGSYEQYF.

V and J are TRBV1 and TRBJ2-7; TRBD1, the table's D call, was not compared with the DNA. TRBV1 is tagged as a pseudogene. The CDR3 spans 16 residues. The CDR3 loop is CTSSQGDRFFSYEQYF. The CDR3 nucleotides read TGCACCAGCAGCCAAGGGGACAGATTTTTCTCCTACGAGCAGTACTTC.

This clone was counted a few times. V is TRBV15 and J is TRBJ2-2, with 15 positions matching TRBD2. CDR1 is LNHNV, CDR2 YYDKDF, per germline (reference sequence). The CDR3 consists of 19 residues. The trim removed 3 bases at V and 4 bases at J, leaving 9 bases unmatched. The CDR3 sequence: CATSRATWTSGRGTGELFF. As DNA, the CDR3 is TGTGCCACCAGCAGGGCCACCTGGACTAGCGGGAGGGGCACCGGGGAGCTGTTTTTT.

The chain employs TRBV9 and TRBJ2-7; 7 bases align to TRBD2. J gave up 4 bases and V 0 bases, and 16 bases lay outside the gene matches. The CDR3 extends over 18 amino acids. The V gene's germline CDR1 is SGDLS and CDR2 YYNGEE. The CDR3: CASSVGKGRESVVYEQYF. The CDR3 DNA sequence: TGTGCCAGCAGCGTAGGGAAGGGGAGGGAAAGCGTGGTTTACGAGCAGTACTTC.

J is TRBJ1-6 and V is TRBV6-1; no definite D call. From germline, CDR1 is MNHNS and CDR2 SASEGT. The CDR3 is 17 residues long. V shed 2 bases and J shed 0 bases, with 11 bases lying between them. The CDR3 region is CASSEYGESSYNSPLHF. In nucleotides, the CDR3 is TGTGCCAGCAGTGAATACGGAGAGAGCTCCTATAATTCACCCCTCCACTTT.

The V gene is TRBV30, the J gene TRBJ2-6, with 7 positions matching TRBD1. Per the germline V gene, CDR1 is GTSNPN and CDR2 is SVGIG (reference sequence). V dropped 8 bases and J dropped 0; count of bases not matched to a gene: 13. CDR3 size: 17 residues. CDR3 amino acids: CATRMGQRLSGANVLTF. In nucleotides, the CDR3 is TGTGCCACTCGTATGGGACAGAGGCTCTCTGGGGCCAACGTCCTGACTTTC.